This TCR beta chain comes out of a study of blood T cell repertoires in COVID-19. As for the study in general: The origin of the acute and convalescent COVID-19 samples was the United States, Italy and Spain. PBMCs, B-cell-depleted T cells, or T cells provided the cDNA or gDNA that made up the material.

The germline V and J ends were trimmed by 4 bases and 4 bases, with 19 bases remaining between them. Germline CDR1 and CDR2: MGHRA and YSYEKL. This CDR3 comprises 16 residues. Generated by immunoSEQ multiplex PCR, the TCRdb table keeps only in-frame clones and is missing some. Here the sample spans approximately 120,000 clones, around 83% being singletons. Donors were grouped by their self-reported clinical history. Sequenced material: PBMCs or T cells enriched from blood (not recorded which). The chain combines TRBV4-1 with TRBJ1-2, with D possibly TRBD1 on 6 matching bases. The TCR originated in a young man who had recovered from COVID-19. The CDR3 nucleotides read TGCGCCAGCAGCCCCAGTTATATTGCAGGGGTCTATGGCTACACCTTC. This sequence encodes CASSPSYIAGVYGYTF.